The TCR beta chain described here comes from a study of cytotoxic CD8 clonotypes in ibrutinib-treated CLL. Across the whole study: Results showed around 25 partial and 2 complete responses; following median roughly 68 months, approximately 15 remained remitted, approximately 12 advanced. Study results and caveats: Stable or contracted on treatment, public clonotypes were also uncommon.

TCRdb keeps only in-frame clones here, not all; method: immunoSEQ multiplex PCR. The sample records about 130,000 clones, roughly 83% being singletons. Frozen PBMC stocks contributed around 2 micrograms of genomic DNA to the TCR beta libraries. On this clone itself: Its target is unknown.

Sequencing was performed on PBMCs, taken after 12 months of ibrutinib treatment. This receptor was identified in a human donor with chronic lymphocytic leukemia.

DNA of the CDR3: TGTGCCAGCAGTTTATTCGGTCTAGAAAGTGGGACCGGGGAGCTGTTTTTT. This gives the protein CASSLFGLESGTGELFF. V gene TRBV28 combines with J gene TRBJ2-2; D remains ambiguous. Germline V lookup: CDR1 MDHEN, CDR2 SYDVKM. This CDR3 spans 17 amino acids. The germline V and J ends were trimmed by 1 base and 5 bases, with 17 bases remaining between them.